The TCR beta chain under discussion was sequenced for a study of T cell changes during pregnancy in multiple sclerosis. This clone appeared once. Clones were read by immunoSEQ multiplex PCR, and TCRdb kept only the in-frame ones, dropping some. The sample lists 60,000 to 85,000 clones; approximately 90% were seen once. There are 15 residues in the CDR3. Trimming left V 0 bases short and J 4 bases short, with 12 bases between. CDR1 and CDR2 from the germline V gene are SGHVS and FQNEAQ. The source material was peripheral blood, sampled in the second trimester of pregnancy. This chain links TRBV7-8 with TRBJ1-1; D is perhaps TRBD1 (5 bases). This receptor was taken from a female donor in good health, enrolled as a control in a pregnancy study. The CDR3: CASSLAGEGSTEAFF. CDR3 coding DNA: TGTGCCAGCAGCTTAGCGGGGGAGGGGTCCACTGAAGCTTTCTTT. The full variable domain, with the rest looked up from reference TRBV7-8 and TRBJ1-1, is GAGVSQSPRYKVAKRGQDVALRCDPISGHVSLFWYQQALGQGPEFLTYFQNEAQLDKSGLPSDRFFAERPEGSVSTLKIQRTQQEDSAVYLCASSLAGEGSTEAFFGQGTRLTVV.